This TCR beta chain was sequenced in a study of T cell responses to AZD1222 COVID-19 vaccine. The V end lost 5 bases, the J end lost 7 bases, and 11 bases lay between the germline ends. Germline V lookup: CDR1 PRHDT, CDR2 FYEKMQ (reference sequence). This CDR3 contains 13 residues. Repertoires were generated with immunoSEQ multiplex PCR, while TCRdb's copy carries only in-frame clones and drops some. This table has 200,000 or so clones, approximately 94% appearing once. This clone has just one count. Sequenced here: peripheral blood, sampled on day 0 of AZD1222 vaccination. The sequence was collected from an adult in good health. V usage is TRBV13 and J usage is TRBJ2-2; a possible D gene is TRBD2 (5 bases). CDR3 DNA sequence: TGTGCCAGCAGCCCGGCCGGGAACGGGGAGCTGTTTTTT. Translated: CASSPAGNGELFF.